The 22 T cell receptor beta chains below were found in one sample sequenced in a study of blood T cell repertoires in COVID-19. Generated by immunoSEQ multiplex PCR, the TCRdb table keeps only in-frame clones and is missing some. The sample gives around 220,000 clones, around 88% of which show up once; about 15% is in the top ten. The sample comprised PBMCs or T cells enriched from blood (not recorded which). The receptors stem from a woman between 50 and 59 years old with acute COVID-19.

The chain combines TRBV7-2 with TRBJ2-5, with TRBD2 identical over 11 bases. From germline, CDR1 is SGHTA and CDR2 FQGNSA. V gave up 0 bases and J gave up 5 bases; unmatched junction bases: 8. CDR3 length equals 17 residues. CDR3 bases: TGTGCCAGCAGCTTAGCGTTAGCGGGAGGGCCGTGGGAGACCCAGTACTTC. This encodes CASSLALAGGPWETQYF.

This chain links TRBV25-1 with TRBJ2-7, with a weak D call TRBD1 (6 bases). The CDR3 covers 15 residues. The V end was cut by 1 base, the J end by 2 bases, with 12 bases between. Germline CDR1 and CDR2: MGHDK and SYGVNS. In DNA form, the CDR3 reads TGTGCCAGCAGTGAATCGGACAGAATCACCTACGAGCAGTACTTC. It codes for CASSESDRITYEQYF.

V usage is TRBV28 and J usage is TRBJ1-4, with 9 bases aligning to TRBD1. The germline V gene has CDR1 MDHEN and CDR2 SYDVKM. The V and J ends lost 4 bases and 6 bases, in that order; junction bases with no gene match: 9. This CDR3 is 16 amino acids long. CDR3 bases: TGTGCCAGCAGTTCGTACCCGGGACAGGGCGATGAAAAACTGTTTTTT. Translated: CASSSYPGQGDEKLFF.

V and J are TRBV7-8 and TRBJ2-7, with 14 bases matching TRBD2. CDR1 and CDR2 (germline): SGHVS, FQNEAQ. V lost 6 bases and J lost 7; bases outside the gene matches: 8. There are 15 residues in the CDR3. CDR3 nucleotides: TGTGCCAGCAGGCGGACTAGCGGGGGGTCGAGAGAGCAGTACTTC. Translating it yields CASRRTSGGSREQYF. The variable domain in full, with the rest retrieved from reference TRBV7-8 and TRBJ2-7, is GAGVSQSPRYKVAKRGQDVALRCDPISGHVSLFWYQQALGQGPEFLTYFQNEAQLDKSGLPSDRFFAERPEGSVSTLKIQRTQQEDSAVYLCASRRTSGGSREQYFGPGTRLTVT.

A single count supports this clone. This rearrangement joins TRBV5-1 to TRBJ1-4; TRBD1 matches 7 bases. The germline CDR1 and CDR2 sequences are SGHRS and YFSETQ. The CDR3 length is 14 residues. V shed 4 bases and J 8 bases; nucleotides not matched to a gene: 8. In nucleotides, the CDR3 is TGCGCCAGCAGCCCCAGGGGGGTAGAGGAAAAACTGTTTTTT. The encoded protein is CASSPRGVEEKLFF.

CDR3 in amino acids: CASVTGGGWNTEAFF. CDR3 DNA sequence: TGTGCCAGCGTTACAGGGGGCGGTTGGAACACTGAAGCTTTCTTT. V usage is TRBV6-5 and J usage is TRBJ1-1; 9 nucleotides match TRBD1. The germline gives CDR1 MNHEY, CDR2 SVGAGI. There are 15 residues in the CDR3. V dropped 8 bases and J dropped 1; count of bases not matched to a gene: 8.

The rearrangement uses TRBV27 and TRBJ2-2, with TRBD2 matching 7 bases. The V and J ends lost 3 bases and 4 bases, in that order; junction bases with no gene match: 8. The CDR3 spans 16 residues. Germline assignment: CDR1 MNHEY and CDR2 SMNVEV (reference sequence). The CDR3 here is CASSFLAGVVTGELFF. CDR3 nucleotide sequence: TGTGCCAGCAGTTTCCTTGCGGGAGTGGTCACCGGGGAGCTGTTTTTT.

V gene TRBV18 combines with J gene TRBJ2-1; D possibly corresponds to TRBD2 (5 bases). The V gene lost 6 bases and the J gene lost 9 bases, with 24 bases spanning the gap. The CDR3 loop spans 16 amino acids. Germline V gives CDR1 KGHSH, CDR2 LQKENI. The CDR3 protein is CASSRAGIPFNPEQFF. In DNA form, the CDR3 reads TGTGCCAGCTCCCGAGCCGGGATCCCCTTTAACCCTGAGCAGTTCTTC. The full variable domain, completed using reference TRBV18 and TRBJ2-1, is NAGVMQNPRHLVRRRGQEARLRCSPMKGHSHVYWYRQLPEEGLKFMVYLQKENIIDESGMPKERFSAEFPKEGPSILRIQQVVRGDSAAYFCASSRAGIPFNPEQFFGPGTRLTVL.

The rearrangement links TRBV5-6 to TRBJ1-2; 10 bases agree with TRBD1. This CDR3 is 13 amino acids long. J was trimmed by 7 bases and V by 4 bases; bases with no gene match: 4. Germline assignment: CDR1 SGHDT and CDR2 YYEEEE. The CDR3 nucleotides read TGTGCCAGCAGCCTAGACAGGGGGCCTGGCTACACCTTC. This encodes CASSLDRGPGYTF.

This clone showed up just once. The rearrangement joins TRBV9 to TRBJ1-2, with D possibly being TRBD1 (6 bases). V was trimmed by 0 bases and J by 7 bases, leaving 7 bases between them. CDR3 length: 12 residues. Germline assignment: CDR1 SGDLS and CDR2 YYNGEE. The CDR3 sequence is CASSVGGGGYTF. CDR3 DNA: TGTGCCAGCAGCGTAGGAGGGGGTGGCTACACCTTC.

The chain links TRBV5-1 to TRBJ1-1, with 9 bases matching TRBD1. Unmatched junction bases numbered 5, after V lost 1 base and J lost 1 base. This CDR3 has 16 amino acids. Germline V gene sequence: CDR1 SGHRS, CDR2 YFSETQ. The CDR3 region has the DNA TGCGCCAGCAGCTTGAGGGCGACAGGGGGGAACACTGAAGCTTTCTTT. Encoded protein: CASSLRATGGNTEAFF.

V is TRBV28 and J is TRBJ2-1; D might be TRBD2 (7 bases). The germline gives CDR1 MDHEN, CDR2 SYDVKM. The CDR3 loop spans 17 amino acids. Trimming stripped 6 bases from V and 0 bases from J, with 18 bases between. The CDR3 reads CASREGEGANSYNEQFF. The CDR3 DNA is TGTGCCAGCAGAGAGGGGGAGGGAGCAAACTCCTACAATGAGCAGTTCTTC.

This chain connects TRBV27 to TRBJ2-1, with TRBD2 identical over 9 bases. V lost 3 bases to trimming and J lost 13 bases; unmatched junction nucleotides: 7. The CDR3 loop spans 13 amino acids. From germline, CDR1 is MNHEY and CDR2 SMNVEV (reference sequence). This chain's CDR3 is CASSFGREGRQFF. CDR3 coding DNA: TGTGCCAGCAGTTTCGGGCGGGAGGGACGACAGTTCTTC.

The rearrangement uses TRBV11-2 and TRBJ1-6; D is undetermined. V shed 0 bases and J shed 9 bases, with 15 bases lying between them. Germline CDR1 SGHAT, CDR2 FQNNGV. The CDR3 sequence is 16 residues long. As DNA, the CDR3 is TGTGCCAGCAGCTTAGATCGGGGAGGCCATAGTTCACCCCTCCACTTT. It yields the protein CASSLDRGGHSSPLHF.

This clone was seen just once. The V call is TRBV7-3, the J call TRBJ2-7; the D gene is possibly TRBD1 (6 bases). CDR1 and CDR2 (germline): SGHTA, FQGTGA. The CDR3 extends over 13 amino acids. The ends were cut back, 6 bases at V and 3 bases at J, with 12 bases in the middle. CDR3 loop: CASRAGELYEQYF. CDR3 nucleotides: TGTGCCAGCAGGGCAGGGGAACTCTACGAGCAGTACTTC.

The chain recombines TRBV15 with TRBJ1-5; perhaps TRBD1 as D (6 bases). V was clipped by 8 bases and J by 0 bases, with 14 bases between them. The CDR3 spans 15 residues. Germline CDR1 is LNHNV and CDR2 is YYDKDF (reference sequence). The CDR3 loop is CATSRTDYSNQPQHF. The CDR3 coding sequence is TGTGCCACCTCCAGGACAGACTATAGCAATCAGCCCCAGCATTTT.

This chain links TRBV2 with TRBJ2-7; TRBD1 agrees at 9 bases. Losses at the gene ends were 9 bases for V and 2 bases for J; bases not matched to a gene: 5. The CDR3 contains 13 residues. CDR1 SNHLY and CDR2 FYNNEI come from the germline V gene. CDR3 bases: TGTGCCAGACGGGACAGGGTAACCTACGAGCAGTACTTC. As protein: CARRDRVTYEQYF.

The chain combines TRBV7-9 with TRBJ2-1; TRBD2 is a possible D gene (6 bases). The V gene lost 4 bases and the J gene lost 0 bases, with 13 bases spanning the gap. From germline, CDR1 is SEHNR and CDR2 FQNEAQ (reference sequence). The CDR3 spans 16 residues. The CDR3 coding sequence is TGTGCCAGCAGCTCAAGACTAGGTAGCTCCTACAATGAGCAGTTCTTC. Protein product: CASSSRLGSSYNEQFF.

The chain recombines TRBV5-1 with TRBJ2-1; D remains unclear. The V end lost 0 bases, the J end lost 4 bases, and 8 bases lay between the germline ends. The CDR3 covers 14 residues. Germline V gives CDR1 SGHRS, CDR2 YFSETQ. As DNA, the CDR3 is TGCGCCAGCAGCTTGGAACGTACATACAATGAGCAGTTCTTC. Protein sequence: CASSLERTYNEQFF.

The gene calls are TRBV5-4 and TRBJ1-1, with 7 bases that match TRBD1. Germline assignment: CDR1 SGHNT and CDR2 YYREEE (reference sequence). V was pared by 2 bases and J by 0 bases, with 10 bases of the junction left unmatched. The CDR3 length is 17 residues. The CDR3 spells CASSFPLTGMMNTEAFF. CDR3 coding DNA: TGTGCCAGCAGCTTCCCCCTGACAGGGATGATGAACACTGAAGCTTTCTTT.

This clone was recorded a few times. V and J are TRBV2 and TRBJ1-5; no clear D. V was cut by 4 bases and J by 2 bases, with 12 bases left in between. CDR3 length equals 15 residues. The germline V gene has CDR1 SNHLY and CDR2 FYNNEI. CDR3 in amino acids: CASSGTASGNQPQHF. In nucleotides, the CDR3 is TGTGCCAGCAGTGGGACTGCCTCGGGCAATCAGCCCCAGCATTTT.

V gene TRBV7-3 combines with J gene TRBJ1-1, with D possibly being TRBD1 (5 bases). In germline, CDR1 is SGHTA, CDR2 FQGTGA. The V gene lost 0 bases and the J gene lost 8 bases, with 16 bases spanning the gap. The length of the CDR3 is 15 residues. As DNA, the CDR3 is TGTGCCAGCAGCTTAACGGGGGGTGATGGTCTAGAAGCTTTCTTT. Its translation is CASSLTGGDGLEAFF.